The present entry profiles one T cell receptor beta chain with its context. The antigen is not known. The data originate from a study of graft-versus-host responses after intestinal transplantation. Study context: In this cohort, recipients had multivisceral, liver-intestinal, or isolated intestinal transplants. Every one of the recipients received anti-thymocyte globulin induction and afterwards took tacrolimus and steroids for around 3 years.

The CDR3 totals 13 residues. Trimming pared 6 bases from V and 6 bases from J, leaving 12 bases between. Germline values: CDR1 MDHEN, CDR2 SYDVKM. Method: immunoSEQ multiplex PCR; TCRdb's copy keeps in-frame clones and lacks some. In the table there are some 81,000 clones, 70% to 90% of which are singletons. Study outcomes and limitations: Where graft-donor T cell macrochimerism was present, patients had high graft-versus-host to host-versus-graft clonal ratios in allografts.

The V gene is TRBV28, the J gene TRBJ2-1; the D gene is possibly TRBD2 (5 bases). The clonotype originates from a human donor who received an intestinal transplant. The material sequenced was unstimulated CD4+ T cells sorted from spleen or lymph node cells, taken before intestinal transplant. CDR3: CASSRPGFNEQFF. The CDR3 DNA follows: TGTGCCAGCAGCCGGCCGGGATTCAATGAGCAGTTCTTC.